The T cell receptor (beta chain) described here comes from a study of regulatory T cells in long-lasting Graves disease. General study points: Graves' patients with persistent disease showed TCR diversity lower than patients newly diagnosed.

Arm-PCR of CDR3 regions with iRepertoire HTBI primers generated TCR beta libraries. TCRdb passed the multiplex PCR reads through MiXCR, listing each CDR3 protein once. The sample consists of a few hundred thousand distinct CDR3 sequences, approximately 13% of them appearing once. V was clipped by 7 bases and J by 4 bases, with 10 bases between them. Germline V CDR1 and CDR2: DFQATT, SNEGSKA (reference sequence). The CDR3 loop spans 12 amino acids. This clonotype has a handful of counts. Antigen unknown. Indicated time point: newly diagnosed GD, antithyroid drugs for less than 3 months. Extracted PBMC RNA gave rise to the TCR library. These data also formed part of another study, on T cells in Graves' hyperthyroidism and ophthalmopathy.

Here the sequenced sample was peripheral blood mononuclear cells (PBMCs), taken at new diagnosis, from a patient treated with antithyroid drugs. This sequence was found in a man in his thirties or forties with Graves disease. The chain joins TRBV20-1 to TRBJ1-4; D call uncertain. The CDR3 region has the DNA TGCAGTGTCCGAGCCCTTAATGAAAAACTGTTTTTT. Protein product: CSVRALNEKLFF.